The T cell receptor (beta chain) described here comes from a study of T cell responses to AZD1222 COVID-19 vaccine. Turning to the study itself: Analysis merged second doses at about 4 or about 12 weeks.

Worth noting for this clone: Its antigen is unidentified.

V lost 1 base and J lost 3; bases outside the gene matches: 4. This CDR3 has 14 amino acids. Per the germline V gene, CDR1 is SGHDT and CDR2 is YYEEEE. Study-level findings and limits: At study baseline, merely roughly 6 AZD1222 recipients were seropositive.

The protocol was immunoSEQ multiplex PCR, while the TCRdb copy is restricted to in-frame clones and leaves out a portion. The sample lists about 140,000 clones, approximately 90% seen once, with roughly 3.1% in the top ten. This clonotype was sampled from an adult in good health. The rearrangement joins TRBV5-6 to TRBJ2-7, with 7 positions matching TRBD1. Here the sequenced sample was peripheral blood, taken on day 0 of AZD1222 vaccination. The CDR3 loop is CASSLFWTGYEQYF. The CDR3 coding sequence is TGTGCCAGCAGCTTGTTTTGGACAGGCTACGAGCAGTACTTC.